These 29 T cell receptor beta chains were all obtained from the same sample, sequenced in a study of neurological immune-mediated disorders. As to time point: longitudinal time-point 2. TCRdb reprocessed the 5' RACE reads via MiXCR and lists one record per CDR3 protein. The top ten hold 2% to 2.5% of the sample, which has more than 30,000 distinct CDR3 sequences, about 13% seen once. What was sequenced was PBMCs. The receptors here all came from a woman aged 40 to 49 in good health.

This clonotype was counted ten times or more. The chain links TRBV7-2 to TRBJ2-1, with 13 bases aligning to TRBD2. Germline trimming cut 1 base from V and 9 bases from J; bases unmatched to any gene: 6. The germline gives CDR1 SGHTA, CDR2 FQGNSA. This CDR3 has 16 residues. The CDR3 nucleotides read TGTGCCAGCAGCTTAGGATCAACTAGCGGGGGGGCTGAGCAGTTCTTC. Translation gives CASSLGSTSGGAEQFF.

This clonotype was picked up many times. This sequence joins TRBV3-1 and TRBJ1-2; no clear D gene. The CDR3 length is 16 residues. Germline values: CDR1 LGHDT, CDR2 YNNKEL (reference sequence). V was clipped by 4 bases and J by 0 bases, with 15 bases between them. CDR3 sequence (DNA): TGTGCCAGCAGCCGAGACGGTGGGGTTTCTAACTATGGCTACACCTTC. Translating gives CASSRDGGVSNYGYTF.

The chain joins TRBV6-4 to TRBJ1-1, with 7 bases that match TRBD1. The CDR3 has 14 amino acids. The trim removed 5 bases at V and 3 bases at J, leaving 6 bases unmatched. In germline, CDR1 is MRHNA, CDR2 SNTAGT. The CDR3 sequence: CASSRDSYHTEAFF. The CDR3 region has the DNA TGTGCCAGCAGTCGGGACAGCTATCACACTGAAGCTTTCTTT.

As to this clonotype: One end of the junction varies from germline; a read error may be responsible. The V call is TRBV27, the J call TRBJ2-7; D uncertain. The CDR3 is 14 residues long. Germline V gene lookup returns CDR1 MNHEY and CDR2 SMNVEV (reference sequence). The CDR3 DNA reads TGTGCCAACAGTTTAGAGTGCACTTCCCACGAGCAGTACTTC. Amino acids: CANSLECTSHEQYF.

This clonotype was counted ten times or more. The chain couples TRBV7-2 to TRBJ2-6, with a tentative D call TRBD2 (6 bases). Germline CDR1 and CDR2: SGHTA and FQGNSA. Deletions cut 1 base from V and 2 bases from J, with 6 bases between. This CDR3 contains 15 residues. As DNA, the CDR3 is TGTGCCAGCAGCTTAGGGGGGGCTGGGGCCAACGTCCTGACTTTC. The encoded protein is CASSLGGAGANVLTF.

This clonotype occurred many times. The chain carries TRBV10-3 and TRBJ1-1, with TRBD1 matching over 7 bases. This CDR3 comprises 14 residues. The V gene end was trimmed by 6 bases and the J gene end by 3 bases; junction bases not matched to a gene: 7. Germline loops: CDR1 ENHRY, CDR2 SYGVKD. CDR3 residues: CAISPTGTDTEAFF. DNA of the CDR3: TGTGCCATCAGCCCGACGGGGACAGACACTGAAGCTTTCTTT.

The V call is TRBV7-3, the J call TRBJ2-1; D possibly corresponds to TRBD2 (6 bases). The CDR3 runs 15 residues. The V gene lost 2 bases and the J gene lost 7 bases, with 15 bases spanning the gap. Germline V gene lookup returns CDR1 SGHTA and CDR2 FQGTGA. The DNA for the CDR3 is TGTGCCAGCAGCTTAGGGGGGACGGTCGGTAATGAGCAGTTCTTC. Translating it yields CASSLGGTVGNEQFF.

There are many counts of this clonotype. The CDR3 DNA reads as TGCAGTGCCCCAATGCCGGGCGGGAGGGCCGGGATCAATGAGCAGTTCTTC. This encodes CSAPMPGGRAGINEQFF. The V and J genes are TRBV20-1 and TRBJ2-1; 9 nucleotides agree with TRBD2. V gave up 6 bases and J gave up 6 bases; unmatched junction bases: 18. The CDR3 extends over 17 amino acids. Per germline, CDR1 DFQATT and CDR2 SNEGSKA (reference sequence).

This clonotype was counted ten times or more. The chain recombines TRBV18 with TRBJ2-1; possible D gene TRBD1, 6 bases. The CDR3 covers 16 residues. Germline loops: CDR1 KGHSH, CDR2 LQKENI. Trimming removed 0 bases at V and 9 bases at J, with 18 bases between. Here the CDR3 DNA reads TGTGCCAGCTCACCACCTGGGACAAACTTCCAATTTGAGCAGTTCTTC. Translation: CASSPPGTNFQFEQFF. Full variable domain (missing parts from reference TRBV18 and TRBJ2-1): NAGVMQNPRHLVRRRGQEARLRCSPMKGHSHVYWYRQLPEEGLKFMVYLQKENIIDESGMPKERFSAEFPKEGPSILRIQQVVRGDSAAYFCASSPPGTNFQFEQFFGPGTRLTVL.

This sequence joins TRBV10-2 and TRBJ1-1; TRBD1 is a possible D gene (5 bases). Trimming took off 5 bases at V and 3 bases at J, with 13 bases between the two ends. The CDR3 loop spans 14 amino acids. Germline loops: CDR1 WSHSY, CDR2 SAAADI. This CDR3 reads CASSTQDTYTEAFF. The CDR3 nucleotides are TGCGCCAGCAGTACACAGGACACCTACACTGAAGCTTTCTTT.

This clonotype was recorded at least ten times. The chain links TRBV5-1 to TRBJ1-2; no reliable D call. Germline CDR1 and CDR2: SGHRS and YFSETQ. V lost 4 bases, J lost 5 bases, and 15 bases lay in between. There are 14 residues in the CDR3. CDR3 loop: CASSPPTVTYGYTF. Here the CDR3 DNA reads TGCGCCAGCAGCCCACCGACCGTGACATATGGCTACACCTTC.

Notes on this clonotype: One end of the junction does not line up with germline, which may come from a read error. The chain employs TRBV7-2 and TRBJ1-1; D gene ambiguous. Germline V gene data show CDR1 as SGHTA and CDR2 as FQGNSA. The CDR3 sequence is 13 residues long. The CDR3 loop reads CASSVAPYTEAFF. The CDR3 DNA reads TGTGCCAGCAGCGTAGCGCCGTACACTGAAGCTTTCTTT.

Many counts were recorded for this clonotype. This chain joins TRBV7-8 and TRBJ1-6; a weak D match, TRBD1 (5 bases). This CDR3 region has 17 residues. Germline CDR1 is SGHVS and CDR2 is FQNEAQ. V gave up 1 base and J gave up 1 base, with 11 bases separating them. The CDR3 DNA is TGTGCCAGCAGCTTAGGTCAGGGCCTATCCTATAATTCACCCCTCCACTTT. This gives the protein CASSLGQGLSYNSPLHF.

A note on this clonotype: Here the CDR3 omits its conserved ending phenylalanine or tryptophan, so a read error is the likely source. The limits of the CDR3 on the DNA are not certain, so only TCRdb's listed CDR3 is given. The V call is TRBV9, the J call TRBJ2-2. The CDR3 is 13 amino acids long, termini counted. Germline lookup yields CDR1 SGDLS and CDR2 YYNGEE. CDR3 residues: CASSVAVTGEQFS.

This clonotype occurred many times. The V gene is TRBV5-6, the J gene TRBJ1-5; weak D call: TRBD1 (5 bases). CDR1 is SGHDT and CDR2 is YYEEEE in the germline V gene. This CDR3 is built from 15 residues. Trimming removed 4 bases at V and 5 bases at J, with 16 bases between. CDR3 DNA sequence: TGTGCCAGCAGCCCGGGACCCAATGGGGATCAGCCCCAGCATTTT. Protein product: CASSPGPNGDQPQHF.

CDR3 region: CASSPGVGSTYEQYF. The CDR3, as DNA: TGCGCCAGCAGCCCTGGGGTGGGGTCGACCTACGAGCAGTACTTC. The genes are TRBV5-1 and TRBJ2-7; D is unclear. V was cut by 4 bases and J by 2 bases, with 16 bases left in between. CDR1 and CDR2 from the germline V gene are SGHRS and YFSETQ. This CDR3 spans 15 amino acids.

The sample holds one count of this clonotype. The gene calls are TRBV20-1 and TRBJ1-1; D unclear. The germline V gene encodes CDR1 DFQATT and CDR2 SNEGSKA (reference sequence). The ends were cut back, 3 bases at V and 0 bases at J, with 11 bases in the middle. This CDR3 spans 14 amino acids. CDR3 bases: TGCAGTGCTAGTTCCATTGGCGTGAACACTGAAGCTTTCTTT. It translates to CSASSIGVNTEAFF.

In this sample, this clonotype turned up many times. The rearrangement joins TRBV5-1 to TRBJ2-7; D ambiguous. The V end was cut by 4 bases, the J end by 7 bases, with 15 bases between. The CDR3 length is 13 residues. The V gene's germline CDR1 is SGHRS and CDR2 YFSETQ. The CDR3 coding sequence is TGCGCCAGCAGCCGATCCGAGCCACGGGAGCAGTACTTC. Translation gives CASSRSEPREQYF.

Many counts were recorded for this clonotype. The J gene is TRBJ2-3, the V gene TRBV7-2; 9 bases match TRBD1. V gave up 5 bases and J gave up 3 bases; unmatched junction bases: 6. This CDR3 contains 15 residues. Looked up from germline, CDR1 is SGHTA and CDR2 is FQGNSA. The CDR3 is CASSPWTGATDTQYF. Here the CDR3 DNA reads TGTGCCAGCAGCCCCTGGACAGGGGCTACAGATACGCAGTATTTT.

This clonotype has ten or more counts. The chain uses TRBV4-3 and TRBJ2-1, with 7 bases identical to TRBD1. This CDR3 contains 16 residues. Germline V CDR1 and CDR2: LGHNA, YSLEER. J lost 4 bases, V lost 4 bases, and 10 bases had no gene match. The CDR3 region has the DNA TGCGCCAGCAGCCCGAGCATAGGACAGGCATACAATGAGCAGTTCTTC. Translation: CASSPSIGQAYNEQFF.

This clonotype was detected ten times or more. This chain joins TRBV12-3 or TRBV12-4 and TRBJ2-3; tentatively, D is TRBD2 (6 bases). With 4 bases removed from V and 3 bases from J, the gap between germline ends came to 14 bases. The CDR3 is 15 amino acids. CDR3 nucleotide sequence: TGTGCCAGCAGTTCACTGGACGGGAGAACAGATACGCAGTATTTT. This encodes CASSSLDGRTDTQYF.

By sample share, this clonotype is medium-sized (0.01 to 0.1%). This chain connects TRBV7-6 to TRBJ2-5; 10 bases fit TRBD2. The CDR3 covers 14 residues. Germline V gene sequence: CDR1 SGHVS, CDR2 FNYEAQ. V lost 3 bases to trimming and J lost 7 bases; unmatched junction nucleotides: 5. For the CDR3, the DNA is TGTGCCAGCAGCTTGCTACTAGCGGGGATGACCCAGTACTTC. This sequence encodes CASSLLLAGMTQYF.

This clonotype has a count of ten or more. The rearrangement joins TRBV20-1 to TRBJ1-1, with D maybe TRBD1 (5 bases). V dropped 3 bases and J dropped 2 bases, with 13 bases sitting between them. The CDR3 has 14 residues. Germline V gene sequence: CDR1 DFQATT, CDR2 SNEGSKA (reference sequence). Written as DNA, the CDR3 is TGCAGTGCTAGTTCTGGACACATAAACACTGAAGCTTTCTTT. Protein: CSASSGHINTEAFF.

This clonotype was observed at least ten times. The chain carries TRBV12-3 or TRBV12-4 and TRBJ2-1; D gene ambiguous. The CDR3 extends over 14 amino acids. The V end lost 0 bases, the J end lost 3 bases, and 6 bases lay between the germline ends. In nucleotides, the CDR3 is TGTGCCAGCAGTTTAGCGGACGGCTACAATGAGCAGTTCTTC. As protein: CASSLADGYNEQFF.

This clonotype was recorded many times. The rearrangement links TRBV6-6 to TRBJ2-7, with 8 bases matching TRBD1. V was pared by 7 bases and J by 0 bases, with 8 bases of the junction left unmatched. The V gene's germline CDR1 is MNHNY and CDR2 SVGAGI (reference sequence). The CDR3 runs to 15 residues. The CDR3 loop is CASTQGAEISYEQYF. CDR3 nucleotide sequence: TGTGCCAGCACCCAGGGGGCGGAGATCTCCTACGAGCAGTACTTC.

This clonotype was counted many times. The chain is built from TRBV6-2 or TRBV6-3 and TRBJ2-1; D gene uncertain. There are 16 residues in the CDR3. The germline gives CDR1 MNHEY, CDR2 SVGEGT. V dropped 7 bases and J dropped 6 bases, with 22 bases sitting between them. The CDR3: CASISKAIPSGNEQFF. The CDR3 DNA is TGTGCCAGCATCTCCAAGGCTATCCCCTCGGGCAATGAGCAGTTCTTC.

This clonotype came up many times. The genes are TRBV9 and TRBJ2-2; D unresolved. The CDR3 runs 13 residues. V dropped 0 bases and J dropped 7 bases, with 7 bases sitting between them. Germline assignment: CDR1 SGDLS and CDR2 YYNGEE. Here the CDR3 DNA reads TGTGCCAGCAGCGTAGGCGGAGACGGGGAGCTGTTTTTT. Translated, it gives CASSVGGDGELFF.

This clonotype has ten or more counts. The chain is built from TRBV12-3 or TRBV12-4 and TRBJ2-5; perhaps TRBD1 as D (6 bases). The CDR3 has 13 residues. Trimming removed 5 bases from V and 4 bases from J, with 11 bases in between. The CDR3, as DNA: TGTGCCAGCAGTCCGGAAGGGGGAGAGACCCAGTACTTC. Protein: CASSPEGGETQYF.

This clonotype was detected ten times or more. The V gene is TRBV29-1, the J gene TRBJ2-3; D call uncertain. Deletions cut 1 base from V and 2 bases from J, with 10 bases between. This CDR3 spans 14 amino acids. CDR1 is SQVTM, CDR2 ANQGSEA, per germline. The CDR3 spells CSVEGLMNTDTQYF. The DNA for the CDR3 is TGCAGCGTTGAAGGACTCATGAACACAGATACGCAGTATTTT.